These T cell receptor beta chains were read from a single sample in a study of CD8+CD57+ T cells in acquired aplastic anemia. TCRdb reanalysed the reads using MiXCR and keeps one entry per CDR3 protein. Counted here are over 150,000 distinct CDR3 sequences, about 52% occurring once; the ten biggest clones make up about 12%. Source material: sorted CD4+, CD8+, or CD8+CD57+ T cells (not recorded which) from PBMCs. These receptors all stem from a human donor with aplastic anemia. The CDR3 runs from the conserved cysteine through the conserved F or W. Each record gives: V gene, clone size, J gene, D gene, CDR3 DNA, CDR3 protein. The D gene is left open where the match is weak. Clone size, where shown, is once, few, many, or a class for clones that have expanded.

TRBV15,-,TRBJ1-2,-,TGTGCCACCAGCACAGACTATGGCTACACCTTC,CATSTDYGYTF
TRBV10-3,-,TRBJ1-2,-,TGTGCCATCACCGAAGACGGGGTAAATGGCTACACCTTC,CAITEDGVNGYTF
TRBV24-1,-,TRBJ2-2,-,TGTGCCACCATGGACATCTCGAACACCGGGGAGCTGTTTTTT,CATMDISNTGELFF
TRBV10-1,many,TRBJ2-1,-,TGCGCCAGCAGTGAGACATACAATGAGCAGTTCTTC,CASSETYNEQFF
TRBV20-1,once,TRBJ2-3,-,TGCAGTGCTAGAGGGGGGGCGAGGGGGCTCACAGATACGCAGTATTTT,CSARGGARGLTDTQYF
TRBV5-8,many,TRBJ2-1,-,TGTGCCAGCAGCTACGGTCCGGGTGAGCAGTTCTTC,CASSYGPGEQFF
TRBV15,few,TRBJ2-3,-,TGTGCCACCAGCAGAGGCGTAGATACGCAGTATTTT,CATSRGVDTQYF
TRBV2,-,TRBJ2-7,-,TGTGCCAGTAGTCCGCAGGGGCTGTCCTACGAGCAGTACTTC,CASSPQGLSYEQYF
TRBV29-1,-,TRBJ2-1,TRBD2,TGCAGCTTGCTAGCGGGAGGGGGTAATGAGCAGTTCTTC,CSLLAGGGNEQFF
TRBV7-6,-,TRBJ2-3,TRBD2,TGTGCCAGCAGTTATCAAAGCGGGGGGGCAGATACGCAGTATTTT,CASSYQSGGADTQYF
TRBV6-2/TRBV6-3,-,TRBJ2-5,-,TGTGCCAGCAGTTATACTGGGGCGGGTCCGCGGGGGCCCCGGGAGACCCAGTACTTC,CASSYTGAGPRGPRETQYF
TRBV12-3/TRBV12-4,-,TRBJ2-1,-,TGTGCCAGCAGTTTAAGTTCGCTCATCAATGAGCAGTTCTTC,CASSLSSLINEQFF
TRBV10-3,-,TRBJ1-1,-,TGTGCCATCAGAGGGACCGGAAACATGAACACTGAAGCTTTCTTT,CAIRGTGNMNTEAFF
TRBV2,-,TRBJ1-5,-,TGTGCCAGCAGCGCCAATGGTGAGAATCAGCCCCAGCATTTT,CASSANGENQPQHF